This T cell receptor beta chain was recorded in a study of blood T cell repertoires in COVID-19. Study summary: The study drew acute and convalescent COVID-19 samples from the United States, Italy and Spain. In each case, the material was cDNA or gDNA derived from T cells, B-cell-depleted T cells, or PBMCs.

The CDR3 totals 15 residues. Trimming left V 1 base short and J 0 bases short, with 9 bases between. Germline CDR1 reads LGHNA; CDR2 reads YSLEER. As handled by the study authors: Reference gene primer amplification in the assay estimated nucleated cell counts. Repertoires were generated with immunoSEQ multiplex PCR, while TCRdb's copy carries only in-frame clones and drops some. That table furnishes V, J and clone size, whereas the DNA furnished D and trimming. The sample yields about 140,000 clones, around 88% seen once. Sequenced sample: peripheral blood. The J gene is TRBJ1-1, the V gene TRBV4-3; D uncertain. The receptor was isolated from a woman aged 60-75 years with acute or convalescent COVID-19. The CDR3 reads CASSQVGGLNTEAFF. The CDR3 DNA reads TGCGCCAGCAGCCAAGTGGGAGGATTGAACACTGAAGCTTTCTTT.